Following are 2 T cell receptor beta chains from one sample sequenced in a study of molecular identifiers for immune sequencing clone quantification. TCRdb reprocessed the PCR reads with MiXCR, giving one entry per CDR3 protein. The sample lists tens of thousands of distinct CDR3 sequences, 17% occurring once. Sample: naive CD8+ T cells from blood, with Jurkat cell RNA spiked in. As for subset: FACS-sorted CD8+CD4-CCR7+CD45RA+ naive T cells. These receptors all stem from a human donor in good health. Some libraries in this study had Jurkat cell RNA spiked in.

This clonotype was seen repeatedly, ten times or more. The genes are TRBV4-1 and TRBJ2-1; 8 bases agree with TRBD2. J lost 4 bases, V lost 1 base, and 9 bases had no gene match. The germline V gene encodes CDR1 MGHRA and CDR2 YSYEKL. The CDR3 is 17 residues long. Written as DNA, the CDR3 is TGCGCCAGCAGCCAAGTTTATTTGGCGGGGGGTTACAATGAGCAGTTCTTC. This codes for CASSQVYLAGGYNEQFF.

This clonotype was seen repeatedly, ten times or more. The gene calls are TRBV12-3 or TRBV12-4 and TRBJ2-4, with 16 bases that match TRBD2. This CDR3 contains 18 residues. V trimming: 7 bases; J trimming: 1 base; junction bases outside the gene matches: 7. The chain's CDR3 is CASNTGTSGGGAKNIQYF. The CDR3 DNA reads as TGTGCCAGCAATACCGGGACTAGCGGGGGGGGGGCCAAAAACATTCAGTACTTC.